The 10 T cell receptor beta chains below come from one sample, sequenced in a study of shared clonotypes between healthy human individuals. The protocol was immunoSEQ multiplex PCR, while the TCRdb copy is restricted to in-frame clones and leaves out a portion. Of about 2,500,000 clones in the sample, just over 90% were seen once. The sequenced sample consisted of naive CD4+ T cells sorted from blood. As for subset: CD45RA+ positively selected. The receptors derive from a man younger than 35 in good health.

As DNA, the CDR3 is TGTGCCAGCAGCTCGATGGAGACCCAGTACTTC. This codes for CASSSMETQYF. The chain couples TRBV7-8 to TRBJ2-5; D not resolved. Per germline, CDR1 SGHVS and CDR2 FQNEAQ. V was clipped by 4 bases and J by 5 bases, with 5 bases between them. The CDR3 consists of 11 residues.

This chain links TRBV19 with TRBJ1-4; D might be TRBD1 (5 bases). The germline gives CDR1 LNHDA, CDR2 SQIVND (reference sequence). V was shortened by 6 bases and J by 8 bases, with 13 bases between the two germline ends. This CDR3 spans 13 amino acids. CDR3 nucleotide sequence: TGTGCCAGTAGGGGCAGGGTTGAGGAAAAACTGTTTTTT. Translating gives CASRGRVEEKLFF.

The V call is TRBV19, the J call TRBJ1-1, with 9 bases lining up with TRBD1. The CDR3 runs to 14 residues. After removal of 7 bases from V and 5 bases from J, the junction contained 8 bases not matched to a gene. Germline V gene lookup returns CDR1 LNHDA and CDR2 SQIVND (reference sequence). CDR3 amino acids: CASKWGTGSTEAFF. The DNA of the CDR3 is TGTGCCAGTAAATGGGGGACAGGGAGTACTGAAGCTTTCTTT.

CDR3 bases: TGCGCCAGCAGCACGGGACAGGGTAGTGAGAATTCACCCCTCCACTTT. This sequence encodes CASSTGQGSENSPLHF. The V and J genes are TRBV5-1 and TRBJ1-6; 9 bases line up with TRBD1. This CDR3 has 16 amino acids. Per the germline V gene, CDR1 is SGHRS and CDR2 is YFSETQ. The trim removed 4 bases at V and 7 bases at J, leaving 9 bases unmatched.

CDR3 amino acids: CASSIDPLSPLHF. The CDR3 region has the DNA TGTGCCAGTAGTATAGATCCGTTGTCACCCCTCCACTTT. This chain connects TRBV19 to TRBJ1-6, with D unclear. The CDR3 is made up of 13 amino acids. The V and J ends lost 0 bases and 10 bases respectively, with 7 bases between them. Germline V gene sequence: CDR1 LNHDA, CDR2 SQIVND (reference sequence).

This chain links TRBV5-4 with TRBJ2-7; 11 nucleotides align to TRBD2. J was trimmed by 2 bases and V by 2 bases; bases with no gene match: 9. This CDR3 has 17 residues. Per the germline V gene, CDR1 is SGHNT and CDR2 is YYREEE (reference sequence). Here the CDR3 DNA reads TGTGCCAGCAGCTTCAGACTAGCGGGGATCCCGACCTACGAGCAGTACTTC. It yields the protein CASSFRLAGIPTYEQYF.

This chain connects TRBV28 to TRBJ2-2; 8 bases are shared with TRBD2. V was clipped by 2 bases and J by 4 bases; unmatched bases: 0. Per the germline V gene, CDR1 is MDHEN and CDR2 is SYDVKM. The CDR3 extends over 14 amino acids. The CDR3 loop reads CASSLSGSTGELFF. CDR3 coding DNA: TGTGCCAGCAGTTTAAGCGGGAGCACCGGGGAGCTGTTTTTT.

This clone was observed a single time. The chain joins TRBV10-2 to TRBJ2-1; 9 nucleotides agree with TRBD2. Trimming took 6 bases from V and 4 from J; bases not matched to a gene: 7. Germline CDR1 and CDR2: WSHSY and SAAADI. This CDR3 is built from 15 residues. The CDR3 spells CASSRLAASYNEQFF. The CDR3 nucleotides are TGCGCCAGCAGCAGACTAGCGGCCTCATACAATGAGCAGTTCTTC.

In its sample, this clone was seen once. Other DNA sequences from this sample encode an identical CDR3 as well. The rearrangement joins TRBV9 to TRBJ1-1, with no clear D. The germline gives CDR1 SGDLS, CDR2 YYNGEE. The CDR3 runs 14 residues. V shed 0 bases and J shed 2 bases, with 8 bases lying between them. For the CDR3, the DNA is TGTGCCAGCAGCGTAGCGGCAGCCAACACTGAAGCTTTCTTT. It translates to CASSVAAANTEAFF.

The chain combines TRBV18 with TRBJ1-2; 7 bases line up with TRBD1. Trimming removed 3 bases from V and 2 bases from J; junction bases left unmatched: 6. The CDR3 covers 15 residues. Germline V gene sequence: CDR1 KGHSH, CDR2 LQKENI. The CDR3 DNA is TGTGCCAGCTCACCCCAACCGGGACAGAACTATGGCTACACCTTC. Translated, it gives CASSPQPGQNYGYTF.